This T cell receptor (beta chain) appears in the sequencing data of a study of T cell responses to AZD1222 COVID-19 vaccine. The germline V gene has CDR1 SQVTM and CDR2 ANQGSEA. The CDR3 covers 14 residues. Deletions cut 3 bases from V and 0 bases from J, with 9 bases between. The table came from immunoSEQ multiplex PCR; TCRdb's copy has only in-frame clones and leaves some out. The sample shows 150,000 to 200,000 clones, more than 70% of them seen only once. This clone was seen more than once but under ten times. What it recognizes is unknown. Other DNA sequences within the sample encode an identical CDR3. Study results and limitations: Baseline seropositivity occurred in only a handful of AZD1222 recipients. Spike-specific TCR depth and breadth grew after two AZD1222 doses. Sampling that yielded the repertoires occurred only after the peak T cell response.

This TCR derives from an adult in good health. The material sequenced was peripheral blood, taken on day 0 of AZD1222 vaccination. The rearrangement uses TRBV29-1 and TRBJ2-1; D is uncertain. The CDR3 spells CSVELETSYNEQFF. CDR3 DNA sequence: TGCAGCGTTGAGCTAGAAACCTCCTACAATGAGCAGTTCTTC.